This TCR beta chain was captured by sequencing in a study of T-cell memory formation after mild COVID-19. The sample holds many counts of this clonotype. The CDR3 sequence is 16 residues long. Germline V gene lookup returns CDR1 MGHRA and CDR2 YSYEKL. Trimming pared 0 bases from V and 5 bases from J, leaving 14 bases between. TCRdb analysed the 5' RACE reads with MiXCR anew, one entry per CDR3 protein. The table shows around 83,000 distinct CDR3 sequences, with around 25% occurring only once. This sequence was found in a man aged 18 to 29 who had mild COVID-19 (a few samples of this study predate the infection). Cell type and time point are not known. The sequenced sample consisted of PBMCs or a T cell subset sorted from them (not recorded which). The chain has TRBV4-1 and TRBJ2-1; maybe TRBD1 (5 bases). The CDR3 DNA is TGCGCCAGCAGCCAAGAACCATGGTCAGGGAACAATGAGCAGTTCTTC. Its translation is CASSQEPWSGNNEQFF.